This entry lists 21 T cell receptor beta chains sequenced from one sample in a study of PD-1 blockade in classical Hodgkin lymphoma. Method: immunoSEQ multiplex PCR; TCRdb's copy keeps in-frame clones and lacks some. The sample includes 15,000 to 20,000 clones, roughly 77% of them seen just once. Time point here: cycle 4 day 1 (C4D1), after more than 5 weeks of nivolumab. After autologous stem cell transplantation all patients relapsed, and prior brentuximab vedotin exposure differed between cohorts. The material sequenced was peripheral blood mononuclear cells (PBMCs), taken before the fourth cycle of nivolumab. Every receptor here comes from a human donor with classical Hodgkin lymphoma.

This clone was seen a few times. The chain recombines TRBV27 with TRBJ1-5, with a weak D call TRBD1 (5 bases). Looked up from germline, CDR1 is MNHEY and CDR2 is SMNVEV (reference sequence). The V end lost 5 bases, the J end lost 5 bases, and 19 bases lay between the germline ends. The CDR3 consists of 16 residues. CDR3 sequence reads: CASSPFGTFYHQPQHF. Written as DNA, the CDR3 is TGTGCCAGCAGTCCATTCGGGACGTTTTACCATCAGCCCCAGCATTTT.

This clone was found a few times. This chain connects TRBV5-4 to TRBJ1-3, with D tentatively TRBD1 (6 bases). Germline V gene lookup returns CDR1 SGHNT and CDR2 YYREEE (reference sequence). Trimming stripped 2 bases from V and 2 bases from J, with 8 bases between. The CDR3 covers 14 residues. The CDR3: CASSLTGPGNTIYF. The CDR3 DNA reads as TGTGCCAGCAGCTTAACAGGGCCTGGAAACACCATATATTTT.

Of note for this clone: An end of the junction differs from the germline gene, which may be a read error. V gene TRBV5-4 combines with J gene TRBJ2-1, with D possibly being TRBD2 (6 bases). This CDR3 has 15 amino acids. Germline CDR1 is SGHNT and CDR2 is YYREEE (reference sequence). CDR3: CASSHGTHSYNEQFF. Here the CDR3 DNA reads TGCGCCAGCAGCCACGGGACTCATTCCTACAATGAGCAGTTCTTC.

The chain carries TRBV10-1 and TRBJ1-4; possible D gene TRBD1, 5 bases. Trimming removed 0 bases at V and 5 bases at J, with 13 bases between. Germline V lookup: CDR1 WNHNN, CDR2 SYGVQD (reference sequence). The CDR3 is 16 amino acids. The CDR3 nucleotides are TGCGCCAGCAGTGAGTCGACCGGGACTGTGAATGAAAAACTGTTTTTT. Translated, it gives CASSESTGTVNEKLFF.

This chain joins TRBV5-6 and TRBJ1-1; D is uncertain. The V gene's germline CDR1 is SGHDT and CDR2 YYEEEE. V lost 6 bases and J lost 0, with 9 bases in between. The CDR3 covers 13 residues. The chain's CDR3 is CASTLQLNTEAFF. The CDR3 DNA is TGTGCCAGCACCTTACAACTGAACACTGAAGCTTTCTTT.

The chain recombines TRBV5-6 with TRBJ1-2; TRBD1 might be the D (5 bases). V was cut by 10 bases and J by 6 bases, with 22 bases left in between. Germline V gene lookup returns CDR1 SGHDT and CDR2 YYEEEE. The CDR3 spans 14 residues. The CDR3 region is CASSKGPKGHGYTF. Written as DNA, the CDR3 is TGTGCCTCAAGTAAGGGACCCAAAGGCCATGGCTACACCTTC.

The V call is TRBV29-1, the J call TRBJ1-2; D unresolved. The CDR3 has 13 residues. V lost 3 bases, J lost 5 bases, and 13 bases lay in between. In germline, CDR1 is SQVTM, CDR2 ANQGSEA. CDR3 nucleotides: TGCAGCGTTGAGTGGGAAATAGGTTATGGCTACACCTTC. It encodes CSVEWEIGYGYTF.

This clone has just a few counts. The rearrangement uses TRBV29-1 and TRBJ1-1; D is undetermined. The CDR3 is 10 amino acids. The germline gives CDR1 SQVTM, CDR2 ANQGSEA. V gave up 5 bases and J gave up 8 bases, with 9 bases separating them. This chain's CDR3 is CSVSLREAFF. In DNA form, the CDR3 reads TGCAGCGTTTCCCTCAGGGAAGCTTTCTTT. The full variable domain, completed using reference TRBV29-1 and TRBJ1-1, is SAVISQKPSRDICQRGTSLTIQCQVDSQVTMMFWYRQQPGQSLTLIATANQGSEATYESGFVIDKFPISRPNLTFSTLTVSNMSPEDSSIYLCSVSLREAFFGQGTRLTVV.

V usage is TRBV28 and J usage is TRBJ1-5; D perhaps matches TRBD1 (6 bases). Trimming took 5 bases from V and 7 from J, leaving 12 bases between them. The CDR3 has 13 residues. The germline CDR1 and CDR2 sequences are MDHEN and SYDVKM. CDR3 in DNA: TGTGCCAGCAGTGCTAACAGGGTCCAGCCCCAGCATTTT. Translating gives CASSANRVQPQHF.

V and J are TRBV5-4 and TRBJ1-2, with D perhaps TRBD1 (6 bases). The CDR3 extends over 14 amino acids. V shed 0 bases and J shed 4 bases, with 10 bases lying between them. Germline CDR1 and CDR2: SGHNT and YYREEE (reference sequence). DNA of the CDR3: TGTGCCAGCAGCTTGGCCGGACAGCCCTATGGCTACACCTTC. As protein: CASSLAGQPYGYTF.

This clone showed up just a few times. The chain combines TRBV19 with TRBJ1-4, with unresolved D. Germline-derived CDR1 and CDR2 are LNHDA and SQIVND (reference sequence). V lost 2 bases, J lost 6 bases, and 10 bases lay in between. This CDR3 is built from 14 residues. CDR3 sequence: CASSIRGLHEKLFF. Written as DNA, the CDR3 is TGTGCCAGTAGTATAAGAGGACTTCATGAAAAACTGTTTTTT.

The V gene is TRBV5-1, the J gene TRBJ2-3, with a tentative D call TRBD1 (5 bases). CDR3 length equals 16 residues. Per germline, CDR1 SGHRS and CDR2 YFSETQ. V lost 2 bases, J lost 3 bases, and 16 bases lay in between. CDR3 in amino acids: CASSLASPKGTDTQYF. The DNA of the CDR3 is TGCGCCAGCAGCTTAGCCTCTCCCAAGGGGACAGATACGCAGTATTTT.

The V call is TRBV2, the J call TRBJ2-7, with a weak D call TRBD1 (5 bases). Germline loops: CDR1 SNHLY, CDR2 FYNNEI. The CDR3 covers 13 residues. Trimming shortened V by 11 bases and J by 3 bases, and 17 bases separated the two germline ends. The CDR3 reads CAGQRDRNYEQYF. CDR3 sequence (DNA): TGTGCCGGACAAAGAGACAGAAACTACGAGCAGTACTTC.

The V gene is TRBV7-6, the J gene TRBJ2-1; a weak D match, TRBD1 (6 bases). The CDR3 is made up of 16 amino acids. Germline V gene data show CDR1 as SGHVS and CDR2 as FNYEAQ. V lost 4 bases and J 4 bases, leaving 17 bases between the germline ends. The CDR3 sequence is CASSSQGMGYYNEQFF. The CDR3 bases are TGTGCCAGCAGCTCCCAGGGGATGGGATATTACAATGAGCAGTTCTTC.

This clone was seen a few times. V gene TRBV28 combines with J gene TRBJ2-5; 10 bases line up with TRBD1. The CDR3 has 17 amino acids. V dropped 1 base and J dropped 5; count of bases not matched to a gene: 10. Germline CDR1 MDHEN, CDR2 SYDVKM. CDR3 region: CASSLYGTGVAWETQYF. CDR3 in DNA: TGTGCCAGCAGTTTATATGGGACAGGGGTAGCGTGGGAGACCCAGTACTTC.

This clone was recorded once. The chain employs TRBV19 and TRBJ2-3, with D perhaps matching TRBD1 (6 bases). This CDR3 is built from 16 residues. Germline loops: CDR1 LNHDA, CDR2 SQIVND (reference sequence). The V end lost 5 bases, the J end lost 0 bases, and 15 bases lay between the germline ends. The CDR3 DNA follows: TGTGCCAGTAGTGCCCGACTGGGGGCTAGCACAGATACGCAGTATTTT. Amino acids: CASSARLGASTDTQYF.

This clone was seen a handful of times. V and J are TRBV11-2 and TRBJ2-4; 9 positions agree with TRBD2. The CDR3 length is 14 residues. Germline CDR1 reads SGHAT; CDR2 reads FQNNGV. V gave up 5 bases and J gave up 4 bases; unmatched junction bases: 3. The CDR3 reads CASSPSGAKNIQYF. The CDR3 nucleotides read TGTGCCAGCAGCCCTAGCGGGGCTAAAAACATTCAGTACTTC.

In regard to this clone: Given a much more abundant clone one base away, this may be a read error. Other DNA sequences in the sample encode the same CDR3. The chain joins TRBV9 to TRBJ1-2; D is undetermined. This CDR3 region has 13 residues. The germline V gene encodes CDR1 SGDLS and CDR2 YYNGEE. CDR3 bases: TGTGCCAGCAGCGTAGGTCAGGACTATGGCTACACTTTC. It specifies CASSVGQDYGYTF.

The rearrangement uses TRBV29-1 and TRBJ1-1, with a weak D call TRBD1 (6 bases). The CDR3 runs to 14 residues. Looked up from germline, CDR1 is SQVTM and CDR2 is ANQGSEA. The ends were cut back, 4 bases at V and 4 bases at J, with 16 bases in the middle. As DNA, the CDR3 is TGCAGCGTTGGAGGGGGGGCCGCTATCACTGAAGCTTTCTTT. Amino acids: CSVGGGAAITEAFF.

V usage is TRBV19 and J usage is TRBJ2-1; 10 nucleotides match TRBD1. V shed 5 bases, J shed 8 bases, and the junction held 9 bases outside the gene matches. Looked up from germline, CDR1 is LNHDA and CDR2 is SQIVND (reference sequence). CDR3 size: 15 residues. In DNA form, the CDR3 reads TGTGCCAGTAGTTATTCCGGGACAGGGGACGATGAGCAGTTCTTC. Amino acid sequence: CASSYSGTGDDEQFF.

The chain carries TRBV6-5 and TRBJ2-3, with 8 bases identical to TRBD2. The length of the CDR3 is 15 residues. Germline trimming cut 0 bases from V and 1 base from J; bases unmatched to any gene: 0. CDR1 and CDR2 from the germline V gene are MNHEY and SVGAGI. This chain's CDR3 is CASSYSSGGTDTQYF. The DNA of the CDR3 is TGTGCCAGCAGTTACTCTAGCGGGGGCACAGATACGCAGTATTTT.